This T cell receptor (beta chain) was recovered during a study of OX40 agonist ivuxolimab in advanced cancers. Study background: With a range of roughly 20 to 80, age averaged approximately 54 years, and about 82% were male. Previous treatment with anti-PD-1, anti-PD-L1 or anti-CTLA-4 therapy was allowed; about 44% had received some.

Clones were sequenced by immunoSEQ multiplex PCR, and TCRdb holds only the in-frame ones, with some missing. The profile covers 65,000 to 80,000 clones, with 90% appearing a single time and approximately 0.69% taken by the ten largest. The V gene's germline CDR1 is MNHNY and CDR2 SVGAGI (reference sequence). Trimming took 2 bases from V and 5 from J; bases not matched to a gene: 11. The CDR3 covers 16 residues. Notes on this clone: Antigen unknown.

Study-wide points: CD8+ T cells averaged more expanded clones than CD4+. Among the lowest peripheral clonal expansion occurred in 0.1-3.0 mg/kg partial responders.

The V gene is TRBV6-6, the J gene TRBJ1-1; TRBD1 matches at 7 bases. The input for sequencing was CD4+ or CD8+ T cells sorted from blood, taken in a trial of the OX40 agonist ivuxolimab. This receptor was taken from an adult with an advanced solid tumor such as melanoma, head and neck, liver or kidney cancer. The CDR3 nucleotides read TGTGCCAGCAGTTACCCGGGGACAGTTAGAGTGACTGAAGCTTTCTTT. It specifies CASSYPGTVRVTEAFF.